The 9 T cell receptor beta chains below come from one sample, sequenced in a study of blood T cell repertoires in COVID-19. Sequencing used immunoSEQ multiplex PCR; TCRdb keeps in-frame clones, though not all of them. The sample holds tens of thousands of clones, 70% to 90% seen once. The sequencing sample was made of peripheral blood. These receptors were taken from a man aged 55 to 70 with active or convalescent COVID-19.

The chain employs TRBV18 and TRBJ2-2, with no clear D. Germline CDR1 and CDR2: KGHSH and LQKENI. There are 17 residues in the CDR3. V was clipped by 0 bases and J by 1 base, with 12 bases between them. CDR3 loop: CASSPPVLSVNTGELFF. The CDR3 DNA follows: TGTGCCAGCTCACCACCGGTATTATCGGTGAACACCGGGGAGCTGTTTTTT.

The chain employs TRBV28 and TRBJ1-5, with D maybe TRBD1 (5 bases). The germline CDR1 and CDR2 sequences are MDHEN and SYDVKM. CDR3 length: 15 residues. Trimming stripped 6 bases from V and 1 base from J, with 13 bases between. The CDR3 region is CASSLQARSNQPQHF. The CDR3 DNA sequence: TGTGCCAGCAGCCTACAGGCCAGGAGCAATCAGCCCCAGCATTTT. The whole variable domain, remainder taken from reference TRBV28 and TRBJ1-5, is DVKVTQSSRYLVKRTGEKVFLECVQDMDHENMFWYRQDPGLGLRLIYFSYDVKMKEKGDIPEGYSVSREKKERFSLILESASTNQTSMYLCASSLQARSNQPQHFGDGTRLSIL.

This clone was recorded a few times. The rearrangement links TRBV5-4 to TRBJ1-2; D remains unclear. Germline CDR1 and CDR2: SGHNT and YYREEE (reference sequence). CDR3 length: 14 residues. Trimming cost V 0 bases and J 2 bases, with 8 bases left between them. The CDR3 region is CASSLGETNYGYTF. The CDR3 DNA reads as TGTGCCAGCAGCTTGGGGGAGACCAACTATGGCTACACCTTC.

The rearrangement uses TRBV2 and TRBJ1-2; D is undetermined. Germline V gene sequence: CDR1 SNHLY, CDR2 FYNNEI. The ends were cut back, 4 bases at V and 2 bases at J, with 8 bases in the middle. The CDR3 spans 13 residues. This CDR3 reads CASSGPGNYGYTF. CDR3 DNA: TGTGCCAGCAGTGGTCCCGGGAACTATGGCTACACCTTC.

V usage is TRBV27 and J usage is TRBJ1-2; the D gene is possibly TRBD1 (5 bases). This CDR3 comprises 14 residues. Germline values: CDR1 MNHEY, CDR2 SMNVEV (reference sequence). Trimming pared 3 bases from V and 1 base from J, leaving 9 bases between. CDR3 loop: CASSFGQGNYGYTF. CDR3 in DNA: TGTGCCAGCAGTTTCGGGCAGGGTAACTATGGCTACACCTTC.

As for this clone: Mismatch with germline at one junction end may stem from a read error. The rearrangement links TRBV18 to TRBJ1-2, with 8 bases lining up with TRBD1. Germline CDR1 is KGHSH and CDR2 is LQKENI. This CDR3 is 17 amino acids long. CDR3 loop: CASSPRDRGDSNYGYTF. CDR3 nucleotides: TGTGCCAGCTCCCCACGAGACAGGGGTGATTCTAACTATGGCTACACCTTC.

J is TRBJ1-1 and V is TRBV5-8; D is unresolved. Germline V gives CDR1 SGHTS, CDR2 YDEGEE. The CDR3 loop spans 14 amino acids. The V gene lost 4 bases and the J gene lost 2 bases, with 12 bases spanning the gap. The CDR3 DNA reads TGTGCCAGCAGCCGGACTCGACAAAACACTGAAGCTTTCTTT. Encoded protein: CASSRTRQNTEAFF.

The V call is TRBV5-6, the J call TRBJ1-2, with D tentatively TRBD1 (6 bases). Trimming cost V 4 bases and J 2 bases, with 9 bases left between them. Germline assignment: CDR1 SGHDT and CDR2 YYEEEE. The length of the CDR3 is 13 residues. CDR3 nucleotide sequence: TGTGCCAGCAGCCAGGGACACAACTATGGCTACACCTTC. The encoded protein is CASSQGHNYGYTF.

This rearrangement joins TRBV3-1 (or the pseudogene TRBV3-2) to TRBJ2-7; 9 bases match TRBD2. V lost 1 base, J lost 3 bases, and 7 bases stayed unmatched. Germline lookup yields CDR1 LGHDT and CDR2 YNNKEL (reference sequence). The CDR3 covers 16 residues. As DNA, the CDR3 is TGTGCCAGCAGCCAAGGGTCCCCTAGCGGGGACTACGAGCAGTACTTC. This gives the protein CASSQGSPSGDYEQYF.